This passage covers 26 T cell receptor beta chains from one sample sequenced in a study of blood T cell repertoires in COVID-19. Only in-frame clones appear in the TCRdb table, and some are missing; sequencing was by immunoSEQ multiplex PCR. The table lists roughly 200,000 clones, nearly 90% of them singletons. The sample consisted of PBMCs or T cells enriched from blood (not recorded which). These receptors all come from a woman between 25 and 40 years old with acute COVID-19.

Turning to this clone: This sample includes further DNA sequences coding for the same CDR3. The CDR3 protein is CASSLVPGREAFF. DNA of the CDR3: TGTGCCAGCAGCCTAGTCCCGGGTAGAGAAGCTTTCTTT. V gene TRBV7-2 combines with J gene TRBJ1-1; D gene ambiguous. Trimming cost V 5 bases and J 8 bases, with 15 bases left between them. Germline CDR1 is SGHTA and CDR2 is FQGNSA. The CDR3 loop spans 13 amino acids.

The chain links TRBV7-9 to TRBJ1-2, with 8 bases aligning to TRBD1. The germline V gene has CDR1 SEHNR and CDR2 FQNEAQ (reference sequence). CDR3 length: 13 amino acids. V gave up 8 bases and J gave up 8 bases; unmatched junction bases: 10. The DNA for the CDR3 is TGTGCCAGCCAACTCCAGGGGGCAGAGGGCTACACCTTC. Translation gives CASQLQGAEGYTF. Together with reference TRBV7-9 and TRBJ1-2, the CDR3 gives the full variable domain: DTGVSQNPRHKITKRGQNVTFRCDPISEHNRLYWYRQTLGQGPEFLTYFQNEAQLEKSRLLSDRFSAERPKGSFSTLEIQRTEQGDSAMYLCASQLQGAEGYTFGSGTRLTVV.

J is TRBJ2-1 and V is TRBV5-5; TRBD2 aligns across 7 bases. The CDR3 has 17 amino acids. V was clipped by 7 bases and J by 0 bases; unmatched bases: 13. CDR1 is SGHKS and CDR2 is YYEKEE in the germline V gene (reference sequence). CDR3 in amino acids: CASSGRGVSSSYNEQFF. CDR3 coding DNA: TGTGCCAGCTCGGGTCGGGGGGTCTCGAGCTCCTACAATGAGCAGTTCTTC. The full variable domain, its missing parts supplied by reference TRBV5-5 and TRBJ2-1, is DAGVTQSPTHLIKTRGQQVTLRCSPISGHKSVSWYQQVLGQGPQFIFQYYEKEERGRGNFPDRFSARQFPNYSSELNVNALLLGDSALYLCASSGRGVSSSYNEQFFGPGTRLTVL.

The chain uses TRBV3-1 (or the pseudogene TRBV3-2) and TRBJ1-2; D perhaps matches TRBD1 (6 bases). This CDR3 has 14 amino acids. Germline loops: CDR1 LGHDT, CDR2 YNNKEL (reference sequence). V lost 4 bases and J lost 6, with 15 bases in between. CDR3 DNA sequence: TGTGCCAGCAGCCTAACAGGGCCCCTCCATGGCTACACCTTC. Amino acid sequence: CASSLTGPLHGYTF.

Concerning this clone itself: Other nucleotide sequences from this sample produce the same CDR3. CDR3 residues: CASSQKGTASNQPQHF. CDR3 DNA sequence: TGCGCCAGCAGCCAAAAGGGGACAGCTAGCAATCAGCCCCAGCATTTT. V is TRBV4-1 and J is TRBJ1-5, with 7 bases lining up with TRBD1. Germline V CDR1 and CDR2: MGHRA, YSYEKL. Unmatched junction bases numbered 4, after V lost 2 bases and J lost 0 bases. CDR3 size: 16 residues.

This clone was counted only a few times. The rearrangement joins TRBV21-1 to TRBJ1-5. TRBV21-1 is termed a pseudogene. This CDR3 spans 16 amino acids. CDR3 sequence (DNA): TGTGCCAGCAGCAAAGGGGAGGTAAGCAGCAATCAGCCCCAGCATTTT. As protein: CASSKGEVSSNQPQHF.

This clone was detected only once. The chain has TRBV6-5 and TRBJ2-3, with 9 bases that match TRBD1. Germline CDR1 MNHEY, CDR2 SVGAGI. Unmatched junction bases numbered 4, after V lost 3 bases and J lost 3 bases. This CDR3 is built from 15 residues. The CDR3 loop is CASSYGTGRTDTQYF. The DNA of the CDR3 is TGTGCCAGCAGTTATGGGACAGGGAGGACAGATACGCAGTATTTT.

The chain recombines TRBV5-4 with TRBJ1-2, with unresolved D. This CDR3 is 12 amino acids long. The germline V gene has CDR1 SGHNT and CDR2 YYREEE (reference sequence). The V end was cut by 0 bases, the J end by 7 bases, with 7 bases between. The CDR3 here is CASSLEQTGYTF. In DNA form, the CDR3 reads TGTGCCAGCAGCTTGGAACAGACTGGCTACACCTTC. The variable domain in full, completed from reference TRBV5-4 and TRBJ1-2, reads ETGVTQSPTHLIKTRGQQVTLRCSSQSGHNTVSWYQQALGQGPQFIFQYYREEENGRGNFPPRFSGLQFPNYSSELNVNALELDDSALYLCASSLEQTGYTFGSGTRLTVV.

The chain carries TRBV11-2 and TRBJ2-3; the match to TRBD2 covers 9 bases. The CDR3 loop spans 16 amino acids. Trimming took 1 base from V and 4 from J; bases not matched to a gene: 6. The V gene's germline CDR1 is SGHAT and CDR2 FQNNGV. The CDR3 reads CASSLGRGGLPDTQYF. CDR3 sequence (DNA): TGTGCCAGCAGCTTAGGGCGGGGGGGCCTCCCAGATACGCAGTATTTT. The full variable domain, completed using reference TRBV11-2 and TRBJ2-3, is EAGVAQSPRYKIIEKRQSVAFWCNPISGHATLYWYQQILGQGPKLLIQFQNNGVVDDSQLPKDRFSAERLKGVDSTLKIQPAKLEDSAVYLCASSLGRGGLPDTQYFGPGTRLTVL.

This rearrangement joins TRBV12-3 or TRBV12-4 to TRBJ2-7, with D tentatively TRBD1 (6 bases). There are 13 residues in the CDR3. Trimming removed 2 bases at V and 2 bases at J, with 7 bases between. The CDR3 reads CASSLRGTYEQYF. For the CDR3, the DNA is TGTGCCAGCAGTTTAAGGGGGACCTACGAGCAGTACTTC.

This sequence joins TRBV3-1 (or the pseudogene TRBV3-2) and TRBJ1-1; weak D call: TRBD1 (5 bases). This CDR3 region has 13 residues. V was clipped by 4 bases and J by 7 bases, with 13 bases between them. CDR1 and CDR2 (germline): LGHDT, YNNKEL (reference sequence). CDR3 sequence reads: CASSPGGALEAFF. As DNA, the CDR3 is TGTGCCAGCAGCCCCGGAGGGGCTCTTGAAGCTTTCTTT.

The chain joins TRBV7-6 to TRBJ1-4; weak D call: TRBD1 (6 bases). CDR3 length: 14 amino acids. CDR1 is SGHVS and CDR2 is FNYEAQ in the germline V gene. V lost 5 bases, J lost 0 bases, and 7 bases lay in between. CDR3: CASSPGATNEKLFF. CDR3 bases: TGTGCCAGCAGCCCAGGGGCAACTAATGAAAAACTGTTTTTT.

V usage is TRBV4-1 and J usage is TRBJ1-1, with D perhaps matching TRBD1 (6 bases). CDR3 length: 14 amino acids. Trimming took off 4 bases at V and 8 bases at J, with 17 bases between the two ends. The germline gives CDR1 MGHRA, CDR2 YSYEKL. CDR3 region: CASSRSAGGGEAFF. The DNA of the CDR3 is TGCGCCAGCAGCCGGTCGGCGGGGGGCGGAGAAGCTTTCTTT.

J is TRBJ2-5 and V is TRBV7-3; 9 bases align to TRBD2. The trim removed 3 bases at V and 0 bases at J, leaving 5 bases unmatched. Germline V gene lookup returns CDR1 SGHTA and CDR2 FQGTGA. The CDR3 contains 16 residues. CDR3 in DNA: TGTGCCAGCAGCTTGGGCAGCGGGGGGTACCAAGAGACCCAGTACTTC. It codes for CASSLGSGGYQETQYF. The full variable domain, rest sourced from reference TRBV7-3 and TRBJ2-5, is GAGVSQTPSNKVTEKGKYVELRCDPISGHTALYWYRQSLGQGPEFLIYFQGTGAADDSGLPNDRFFAVRPEGSVSTLKIQRTERGDSAVYLCASSLGSGGYQETQYFGPGTRLLVL.

The CDR3 loop reads CASSLNRFRTEAFF. In DNA, the CDR3 is TGCGCCAGCAGCTTGAACAGGTTTAGGACTGAAGCTTTCTTT. The gene calls are TRBV5-1 and TRBJ1-1, with D possibly being TRBD1 (5 bases). Trimming took 1 base from V and 5 from J, leaving 12 bases between them. The germline V gene encodes CDR1 SGHRS and CDR2 YFSETQ. CDR3 length equals 14 residues.

The chain recombines TRBV21-1 with TRBJ1-5; whether TRBD1, the table's D call, matches the DNA was not checked. TRBV21-1 is a pseudogene segment. The CDR3 length is 17 residues. The CDR3 here is CASSNSGFRKGNQPQHF. The CDR3 bases are TGTGCCAGCAGCAACTCAGGGTTTCGGAAGGGCAATCAGCCCCAGCATTTT.

This chain joins TRBV4-3 and TRBJ1-4, with D unclear. Germline V lookup: CDR1 LGHNA, CDR2 YSLEER. Trimming pared 5 bases from V and 4 bases from J, leaving 14 bases between. The CDR3 has 15 amino acids. The CDR3 sequence is CASSENPGLNEKLFF. The CDR3 region has the DNA TGCGCCAGCAGCGAAAATCCGGGTCTTAATGAAAAACTGTTTTTT.

The rearrangement joins TRBV3-1 (or the pseudogene TRBV3-2) to TRBJ1-6, with 8 nucleotides matching TRBD1. The germline V gene encodes CDR1 LGHDT and CDR2 YNNKEL (reference sequence). J gave up 8 bases and V 6 bases, and 6 bases lay outside the gene matches. The CDR3 loop spans 14 amino acids. The CDR3 protein is CASSLGTGDSPLHF. In DNA form, the CDR3 reads TGTGCCAGCAGTCTAGGGACAGGCGATTCACCCCTCCACTTT.

This chain connects TRBV4-1 to TRBJ1-2; TRBD1 aligns across 9 bases. The V gene's germline CDR1 is MGHRA and CDR2 YSYEKL. The CDR3 runs 15 residues. Losses at the gene ends were 0 bases for V and 6 bases for J; bases not matched to a gene: 5. CDR3 coding DNA: TGCGCCAGCAGCCAAGAAATGGACAGGGGAAATGGCTACACCTTC. It is translated as CASSQEMDRGNGYTF.

This chain links TRBV28 with TRBJ1-4; D gene ambiguous. Germline V gene sequence: CDR1 MDHEN, CDR2 SYDVKM. The CDR3 totals 12 residues. The V end lost 3 bases, the J end lost 8 bases, and 7 bases lay between the germline ends. The CDR3 here is CASSFHSEKLFF. CDR3 in DNA: TGTGCCAGCAGTTTCCATTCCGAAAAACTGTTTTTT.

This clone was seen once. The rearrangement uses TRBV5-4 and TRBJ2-7; D is ambiguous. This CDR3 has 14 residues. V gave up 0 bases and J gave up 0 bases, with 7 bases separating them. From germline, CDR1 is SGHNT and CDR2 YYREEE (reference sequence). For the CDR3, the DNA is TGTGCCAGCAGCTTGGAGCCGAGCTCCTACGAGCAGTACTTC. Protein: CASSLEPSSYEQYF.

The rearrangement joins TRBV9 to TRBJ2-3, with D perhaps TRBD1 (5 bases). Germline CDR1 reads SGDLS; CDR2 reads YYNGEE. V lost 0 bases, J lost 2 bases, and 7 bases lay in between. CDR3 length: 14 amino acids. The CDR3: CASSVVDNTDTQYF. In DNA form, the CDR3 reads TGTGCCAGCAGCGTAGTGGACAACACAGATACGCAGTATTTT. Filled out from reference TRBV9 and TRBJ2-3, the complete variable domain reads DSGVTQTPKHLITATGQRVTLRCSPRSGDLSVYWYQQSLDQGLQFLIQYYNGEERAKGNILERFSAQQFPDLHSELNLSSLELGDSALYFCASSVVDNTDTQYFGPGTRLTVL.

The chain is built from TRBV7-2 and TRBJ1-1; tentatively, D is TRBD1 (6 bases). The CDR3 consists of 14 residues. Germline CDR1 SGHTA, CDR2 FQGNSA. Trimming removed 2 bases from V and 6 bases from J, with 13 bases in between. CDR3 nucleotide sequence: TGTGCCAGCAGCTTATCAGGGGAGGGGGCTGAAGCTTTCTTT. Protein product: CASSLSGEGAEAFF.

V is TRBV18 and J is TRBJ1-1; D is ambiguous. Per germline, CDR1 KGHSH and CDR2 LQKENI. This CDR3 has 15 residues. Trimming shortened V by 4 bases and J by 4 bases, and 16 bases separated the two germline ends. The CDR3 region has the DNA TGTGCCAGCTCACTCCGAGGCTCCGGGAGCACTGAAGCTTTCTTT. Its translation is CASSLRGSGSTEAFF.

This clone occurred a few times. V gene TRBV28 combines with J gene TRBJ1-4; 8 bases agree with TRBD1. Germline V gene lookup returns CDR1 MDHEN and CDR2 SYDVKM. This CDR3 has 15 amino acids. V lost 6 bases to trimming and J lost 8 bases; unmatched junction nucleotides: 11. The CDR3, as DNA: TGTGCCAGCAGGGCACCAGGGGGCCGGTTCGAAAAACTGTTTTTT. Protein: CASRAPGGRFEKLFF.

This chain connects TRBV6-1 to TRBJ2-3, with 12 bases that match TRBD2. The CDR3 spans 16 residues. V trimming: 4 bases; J trimming: 2 bases; junction bases outside the gene matches: 4. Germline lookup yields CDR1 MNHNS and CDR2 SASEGT. This CDR3 reads CASSALAGGPTDTQYF. The CDR3 bases are TGTGCCAGCAGTGCACTAGCGGGGGGCCCCACAGATACGCAGTATTTT.